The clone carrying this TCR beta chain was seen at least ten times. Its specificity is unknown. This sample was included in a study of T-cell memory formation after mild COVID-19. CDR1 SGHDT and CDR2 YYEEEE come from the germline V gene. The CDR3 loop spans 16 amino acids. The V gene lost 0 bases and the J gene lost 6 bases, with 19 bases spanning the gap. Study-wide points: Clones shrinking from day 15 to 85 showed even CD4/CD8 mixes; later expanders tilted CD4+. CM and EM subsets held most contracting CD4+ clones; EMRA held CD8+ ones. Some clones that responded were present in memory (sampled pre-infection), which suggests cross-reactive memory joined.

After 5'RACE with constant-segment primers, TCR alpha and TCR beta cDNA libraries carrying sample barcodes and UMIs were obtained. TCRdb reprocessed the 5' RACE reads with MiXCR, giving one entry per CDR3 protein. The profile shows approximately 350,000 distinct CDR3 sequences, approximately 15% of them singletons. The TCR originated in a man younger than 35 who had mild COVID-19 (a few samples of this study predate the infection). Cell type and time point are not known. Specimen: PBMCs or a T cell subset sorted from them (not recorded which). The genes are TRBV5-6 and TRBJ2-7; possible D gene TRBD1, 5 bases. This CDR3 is CASSLEAGPGQGEQYF. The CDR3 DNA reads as TGTGCCAGCAGCTTGGAAGCAGGGCCGGGCCAAGGCGAGCAGTACTTC.